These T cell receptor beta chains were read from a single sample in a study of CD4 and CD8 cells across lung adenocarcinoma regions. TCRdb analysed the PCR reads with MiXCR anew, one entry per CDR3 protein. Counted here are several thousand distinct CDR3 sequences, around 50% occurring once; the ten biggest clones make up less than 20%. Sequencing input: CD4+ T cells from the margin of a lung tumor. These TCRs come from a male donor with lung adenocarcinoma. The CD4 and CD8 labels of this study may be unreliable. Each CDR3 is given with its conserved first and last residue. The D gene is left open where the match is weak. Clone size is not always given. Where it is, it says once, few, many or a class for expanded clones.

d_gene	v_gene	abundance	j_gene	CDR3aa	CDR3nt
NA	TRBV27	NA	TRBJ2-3	CASSPGRRGRGKDTQYF	TGTGCCAGCAGTCCGGGGCGACGGGGTCGTGGCAAAGATACCCAGTATTTC
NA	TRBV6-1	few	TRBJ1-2	CASSEDRSYGYTF	TGTGCCAGCAGTGAAGATCGGAGTTATGGCTACACCTTC
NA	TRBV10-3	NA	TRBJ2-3	CAGRGGSDSDTQYF	TGTGCCGGGCGTGGGGGCAGTGACTCAGATACGCAGTATTTT
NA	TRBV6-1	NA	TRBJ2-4	CASTGHSRAKDTQYF	TGTGCCAGCACCGGTCATAGCCGTGCCAAAGACACCCAGTACTTC
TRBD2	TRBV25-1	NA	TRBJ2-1	CASSDPRRTSGRWDEQFF	TGTGCCAGCAGTGACCCACGAAGGACTAGCGGGAGATGGGATGAGCAGTTCTTC
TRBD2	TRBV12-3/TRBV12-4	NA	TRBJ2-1	CASSQGLAGGNEQFF	TGTGCCAGCAGTCAAGGACTAGCGGGAGGAAATGAGCAGTTCTTC
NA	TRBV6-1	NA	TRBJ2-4	CASKYGTDIQYF	TGTGCCAGCAAATATGGGACGGACATTCAGTACTTC
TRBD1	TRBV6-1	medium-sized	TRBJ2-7	CASRDRMYGYEQYF	TGTGCCAGCAGGGACAGGATGTACGGCTACGAGCAGTACTTC
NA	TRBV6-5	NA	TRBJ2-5	CACGYQGGRGPETQYF	TGTGCCTGCGGGTACCAGGGCGGCCGTGGCCCAGAGACCCAGTACTTC
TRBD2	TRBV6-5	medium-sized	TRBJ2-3	CASSSPKWEGLDTQYF	TGTGCCAGCAGTTCCCCGAAGTGGGAGGGATTGGATACGCAGTATTTT
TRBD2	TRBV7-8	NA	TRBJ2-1	CASSLELAGGANEQFF	TGTGCCAGCAGCTTAGAGTTAGCGGGAGGAGCGAATGAGCAGTTCTTC
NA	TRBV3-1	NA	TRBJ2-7	CASSQKGDEQYF	TGTGCCAGCAGCCAAAAGGGAGACGAGCAGTACTTC
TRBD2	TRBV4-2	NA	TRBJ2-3	CASSQDYRTSGLTDTQYF	TGTGCCAGCAGCCAAGATTATAGGACTAGCGGGTTGACAGATACGCAGTATTTT
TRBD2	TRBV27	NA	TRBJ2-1	CASSRTSGTLSYNEQFF	TGTGCCAGCAGCCGAACTAGCGGGACCCTCTCCTACAATGAGCAGTTCTTC
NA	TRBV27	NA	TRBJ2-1	CASSLQYNEQFF	TGTGCCAGCAGTTTACAGTACAATGAGCAGTTCTTC
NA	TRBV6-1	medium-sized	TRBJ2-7	CASGLNPGPYEQYF	TGTGCCAGCGGACTCAACCCCGGGCCCTACGAGCAGTACTTC
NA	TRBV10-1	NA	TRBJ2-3	CASSDFGVTQYF	TGCGCCAGCAGTGATTTTGGGGTTACGCAGTATTTT
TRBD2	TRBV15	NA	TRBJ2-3	CATSREREGGRDTQYF	TGTGCCACCAGCAGGGAGCGGGAGGGAGGGCGAGATACGCAGTATTTT
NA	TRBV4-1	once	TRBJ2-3	CASGGTGGSDQDTQYF	TGCGCCAGCGGGGGGACTGGGGGGAGTGACCAAGATACGCAGTATTTT
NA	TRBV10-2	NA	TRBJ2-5	CASGGGGAPASETQYF	TGCGCCAGCGGTGGGGGCGGGGCCCCCGCCAGCGAGACCCAGTACTTC
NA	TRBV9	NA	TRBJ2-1	CASSVDISLGDNEQFF	TGTGCCAGCAGCGTAGATATCTCACTCGGGGACAATGAGCAGTTCTTC
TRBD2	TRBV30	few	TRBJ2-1	CAWRAGASYNEQFF	TGTGCCTGGAGAGCGGGAGCCTCCTACAATGAGCAGTTCTTC
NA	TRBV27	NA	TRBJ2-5	CARGLGGGDQETQYF	TGTGCCAGGGGTCTTGGGGGCGGTGACCAAGAGACGCAGTACTTC
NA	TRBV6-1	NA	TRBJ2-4	CASSEQQPRSAKNIQYF	TGTGCCAGCAGTGAGCAGCAACCAAGGAGTGCCAAAAACATTCAGTACTTC
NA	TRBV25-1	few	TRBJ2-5	CASSEYRGQETQYF	TGTGCCAGCAGTGAATACCGGGGGCAAGAGACCCAGTACTTC
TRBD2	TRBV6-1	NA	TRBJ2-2	CASRATSGSADALYF	TGTGCCAGCAGGGCAACAAGCGGGAGTGCCGATGCGCTGTATTTT
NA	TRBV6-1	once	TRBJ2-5	CASSQWEETQYF	TGTGCCAGCAGTCAATGGGAAGAGACCCAGTACTTC
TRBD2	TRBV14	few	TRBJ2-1	CASSHSGRALPKFF	TGTGCCAGCAGCCATAGCGGGAGGGCCCTGCCGAAGTTCTTC
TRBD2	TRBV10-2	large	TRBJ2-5	CASAGTTGETQYF	TGCGCCAGCGCCGGGACTACTGGAGAGACCCAGTACTTC
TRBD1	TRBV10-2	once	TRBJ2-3	CASGETGEPSTETQYF	TGCGCCAGCGGTGAGACAGGGGAGCCCTCCACAGAGACGCAGTATTTC
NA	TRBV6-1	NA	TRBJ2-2	CASGLQAVSTEALFF	TGTGCCAGCGGCCTCCAGGCCGTAAGCACCGAGGCGCTGTTTTTT
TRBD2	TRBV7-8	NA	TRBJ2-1	CASTSGLAGGEQFF	TGTGCCAGCACCTCTGGACTAGCGGGAGGGGAGCAGTTCTTC
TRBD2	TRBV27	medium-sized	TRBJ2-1	CASSPSGNYNEQFF	TGTGCCAGCAGTCCTAGCGGGAACTACAATGAGCAGTTCTTC
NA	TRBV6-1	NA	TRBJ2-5	CASGGDGGRDQETQYF	TGTGCCAGCGGGGGGGACGGGGGCCGGGACCAAGAGACCCAGTACTTT
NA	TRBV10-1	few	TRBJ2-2	CASSAVTAGGELFF	TGCGCCAGCAGTGCAGTGACAGCGGGCGGGGAGCTGTTTTTT
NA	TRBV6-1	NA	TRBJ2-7	CASTLELGAHNEQYF	TGTGCCAGCACCCTCGAACTGGGGGCCCACAATGAGCAGTACTTC
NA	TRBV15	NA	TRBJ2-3	CATSRGSGTDTQYF	TGTGCCACCAGCAGAGGTTCGGGCACAGATACGCAGTATTTT